This T cell receptor beta chain appears in the sequencing data of a study of T-cell reconstitution after alpha-beta-depleted transplantation in children (dated by TCRdb to 2016 to 2017). In terms of the full investigation: T-cell immune reconstitution after TCRalphabeta/CD19-depleted allogeneic hematopoietic cell transplantation in children was quantitatively tracked in the study by means of TCR repertoire profiling.

Points on this clonotype: It has no known antigen specificity. There are no base qualities to consult, and no much larger clone falls within one base.

The germline V gene yields SQVTM for CDR1 and ANQGSEA for CDR2. The CDR3 spans 11 residues, from the cysteine through the phenylalanine. CDR3 DNA is the only sequence kept; it has 33 bases, read in frame from the first base. V is reduced by 2 bases and J by 7 bases, leaving a spacing of 9 bases between them. Interpreted using the paper, the treatment or condition label stands for: allogeneic hematopoietic cell transplantation with graft depleted of TCRalphabeta T cells and CD19 B cells. The children who served as transplant recipients had been given grafts of TCRalphabeta/CD19-depleted allogeneic hematopoietic cells. Preparation of the library involved PCR. Sequencer: Illumina HiSeq 2500. To normalize quantification of the TCRbeta repertoire, the TCR libraries were built with molecular barcoding that relied on unique molecular identifiers. The public reads were quality trimmed at Q25 with fastp and then assembled into clones with MiXCR by TCRdb, keeping productive beta chains. Each entry merges the rows of one CDR3 protein and shows their most common DNA and genes. Recorded for this sample are tens of thousands of distinct CDR3 sequences; 15% to 18% of them occurred a single time. The ten largest clones capture around 20% of the sample.

The full study reports these points: The apparently early recovery of alphabetaT-cell counts about two months after transplant reportedly depended on only several hundred rapidly expanded clones that came from non-depleted graft cells. In some patients, the high TCRbeta diversity seen at day 60 was put down to recipient T cells and intrathymic progenitors that had survived conditioning. Over the following months the frequencies of hyperexpanded clones went down, and after one year T-cell counts and TCRbeta diversity were mostly credited to newly produced T cells.

The chain joins TRBV29-1 to TRBJ2-7; matching of 5 bases hints at TRBD2 as the D gene. This specimen consisted of PBMCs, mostly from graft donor cells, obtained 180 days after TCRalphabeta/CD19-depleted stem cell transplant. The clonotype was recovered from a male patient aged 2-15 years who had a stem cell transplant for acute lymphoblastic leukemia, so the T cells may come from the graft donor. The CDR3 amino acid sequence is: CSVESGFEQYF. The sequenced DNA: TGCAGCGTTGAATCGGGGTTTGAGCAGTACTTC.